The 14 T cell receptor beta chains below all came from one sample that was sequenced in a study of human T cells and chemical hapten exposure. TCRdb processed the RACE reads anew with MiXCR; each CDR3 protein has one entry. The data contain approximately 400,000 distinct CDR3 sequences, 5% to 6.5% of them singletons. As for time point: pre-sensitization, week 0. The treatment: therapeutic diphenylcyclopropenone sensitization with weekly scalp DPC. This specimen was whole blood, taken in connection with sensitization to the hapten diphenylcyclopropenone (DPC). The source of these receptors is a woman in her forties or fifties with alopecia areata. Some clones in this sample may be carry-over from other donors' samples.

This clonotype has only a few counts. The chain uses TRBV5-1 and TRBJ2-5, with D tentatively TRBD1 (5 bases). The CDR3 runs 14 residues. V lost 0 bases to trimming and J lost 5 bases, with 11 bases between them. Germline V lookup: CDR1 SGHRS, CDR2 YFSETQ. The CDR3 DNA is TGCGCCAGCAGCTTGGTTGCGACAGAGGAGACCCAGTACTTC. Residues: CASSLVATEETQYF.

CDR3 nucleotide sequence: TGTGCCAGCAGTGAATTTGGGACAGATAACCCTGAAGCTTTCTTT. Translated, it gives CASSEFGTDNPEAFF. The genes are TRBV6-1 and TRBJ1-1, with TRBD1 identical over 7 bases. Per the germline V gene, CDR1 is MNHNS and CDR2 is SASEGT. This CDR3 has 15 residues. V trimming: 2 bases; J trimming: 6 bases; junction bases outside the gene matches: 9.

This clonotype was counted ten times or more. This chain uses TRBV18 with TRBJ1-1, with unresolved D. V shed 0 bases and J shed 1 base, with 6 bases lying between them. The CDR3 covers 14 residues. The germline gives CDR1 KGHSH, CDR2 LQKENI. CDR3 DNA: TGTGCCAGCTCACCACCAACGAGGAACACTGAAGCTTTCTTT. Protein: CASSPPTRNTEAFF.

This clonotype appeared a few times. The V call is TRBV20-1, the J call TRBJ2-5; D perhaps matches TRBD2 (5 bases). The CDR3 contains 17 residues. The V and J ends lost 3 bases and 3 bases respectively, with 23 bases between them. Germline-derived CDR1 and CDR2 are DFQATT and SNEGSKA (reference sequence). In DNA, the CDR3 is TGCAGTGCTAGCCCCCGGCATGTTCCACAACTAGAAGAGACCCAGTACTTC. Amino acid sequence: CSASPRHVPQLEETQYF.

This clonotype was counted ten times or more. This chain links TRBV12-3 or TRBV12-4 with TRBJ1-1; maybe TRBD1 (5 bases). The CDR3 is 11 residues long. Deletions cut 5 bases from V and 7 bases from J, with 8 bases between. The CDR3 region is CASSPGLEAFF. For the CDR3, the DNA is TGTGCCAGCAGTCCGGGACTTGAAGCTTTCTTT.

This clonotype was picked up many times. This chain links TRBV12-3 or TRBV12-4 with TRBJ2-4, with D unclear. CDR3 length: 12 residues. V was cut by 3 bases and J by 6 bases, with 6 bases left in between. CDR3 loop: CASSFGLNIQYF. The CDR3, as DNA: TGTGCCAGCAGTTTTGGCCTAAACATTCAGTACTTC.

This clonotype was observed many times. The chain uses TRBV7-2 and TRBJ2-5; 10 bases are a match to TRBD1. The CDR3 runs to 15 residues. Germline lookup yields CDR1 SGHTA and CDR2 FQGNSA. V was clipped by 5 bases and J by 4 bases; unmatched bases: 7. CDR3 coding DNA: TGTGCCAGCAGCCCGACAGGGGGCGAGCTAGAGACCCAGTACTTC. It yields the protein CASSPTGGELETQYF.

This clonotype was observed many times. The chain combines TRBV6-2 or TRBV6-3 with TRBJ2-1, with a possible D match to TRBD1 (5 bases). Between the trimmed V and J ends, which lost 3 bases and 9 bases, there was a span of 12 bases. The germline V gene encodes CDR1 MNHEY and CDR2 SVGEGT. The CDR3 totals 13 residues. CDR3 in DNA: TGTGCCAGCAGTTATAACGACAGAAGTGAGCAGTTCTTC. Protein sequence: CASSYNDRSEQFF.

At least ten counts were recorded for this clonotype. The chain recombines TRBV6-5 with TRBJ2-2; the D is unclear. The V end was cut by 3 bases, the J end by 0 bases, with 14 bases between. The CDR3 runs 17 residues. Germline-derived CDR1 and CDR2 are MNHEY and SVGAGI. CDR3 DNA: TGTGCCAGCAGTTATGGGGTAGGCAGCACGAACACCGGGGAGCTGTTTTTT. It codes for CASSYGVGSTNTGELFF.

This clonotype was seen ten or more times. J is TRBJ2-2 and V is TRBV9, with unresolved D. The CDR3 spans 13 residues. Germline V CDR1 and CDR2: SGDLS, YYNGEE. The V end was cut by 2 bases, the J end by 4 bases, with 6 bases between. The CDR3 nucleotides read TGTGCCAGCAGCGTCAGGTTCACCGGGGAGCTGTTTTTT. Protein sequence: CASSVRFTGELFF.

There are a few counts of this clonotype. The genes are TRBV6-2 or TRBV6-3 and TRBJ2-1, with a possible D match to TRBD2 (5 bases). The length of the CDR3 is 13 residues. V was clipped by 4 bases and J by 4 bases, with 8 bases between them. Germline lookup yields CDR1 MNHEY and CDR2 SVGEGT. The DNA for the CDR3 is TGTGCCAGCAGTTGGAGCGGTTACAATGAGCAGTTCTTC. Translating gives CASSWSGYNEQFF.

As regards this clonotype: A much larger clonotype is one base distant, so this may be a read error. This chain's CDR3 is CASSLPRGYGYTF. The DNA of the CDR3 is TGTGCCAGCAGTTTACCAAGGGGCTATGGCTACACCTTC. The rearrangement links TRBV12-3 or TRBV12-4 to TRBJ1-2; D might be TRBD1 (5 bases). The CDR3 extends over 13 amino acids. V was pared by 2 bases and J by 4 bases, with 8 bases between.

There are a few counts of this clonotype. This chain uses TRBV12-3 or TRBV12-4 with TRBJ2-3; the match to TRBD2 covers 10 bases. This CDR3 region has 13 residues. Trimming took 10 bases from V and 9 from J; bases not matched to a gene: 10. CDR3 bases: TGTGCCACCCGGACTAGCGGAGTAGAGACGCAGTATTTT. Protein sequence: CATRTSGVETQYF.

In this sample, this clonotype turned up many times. The chain has TRBV5-6 and TRBJ2-3; TRBD2 aligns across 7 bases. J gave up 6 bases and V 3 bases, and 7 bases lay outside the gene matches. Germline lookup yields CDR1 SGHDT and CDR2 YYEEEE. The CDR3 is made up of 14 amino acids. In nucleotides, the CDR3 is TGTGCCAGCAGCTCCAGCGGGGCAGGGGATACGCAGTATTTT. It yields the protein CASSSSGAGDTQYF. Combining the CDR3 with reference TRBV5-6 and TRBJ2-3 gives the whole variable domain DAGVTQSPTHLIKTRGQQVTLRCSPKSGHDTVSWYQQALGQGPQFIFQYYEEEERQRGNFPDRFSGHQFPNYSSELNVNALLLGDSALYLCASSSSGAGDTQYFGPGTRLTVL.